This is a list of T cell receptor beta chains from one sample in a study of blood T cell repertoires in COVID-19. Only in-frame clones appear in the TCRdb table, and some are missing; sequencing was by immunoSEQ multiplex PCR. The sample includes roughly 200,000 clones, about 76% of them seen just once. The specimen sequenced was peripheral blood. The receptors come from a woman aged 45-65 years with active or convalescent COVID-19. Both conserved end residues are part of each CDR3. The D gene is left open where the match is weak. Clone size appears in some rows only: once, few, many, or a class for an expanded clone.

clone size	V gene	J gene	D gene	CDR3 protein	CDR3 DNA
.	TRBV19	TRBJ2-5	TRBD2	CASQSGGRGLYETQYF	TGTGCCTCCCAGAGCGGGGGGCGAGGACTTTACGAGACCCAGTACTTC
.	TRBV27	TRBJ2-7	TRBD1	CASKDRRQGGYEQYF	TGTGCCAGCAAGGATCGGAGACAGGGGGGATACGAGCAGTACTTC
.	TRBV7-2	TRBJ1-5	.	CASSLALGGSNQPQHF	TGTGCCAGCAGCTTAGCCCTAGGGGGTAGCAATCAGCCCCAGCATTTT
.	TRBV9	TRBJ1-1	.	CASTQQGLNTEAFF	TGTGCCAGCACCCAACAGGGCTTGAACACTGAAGCTTTCTTT
.	TRBV5-1	TRBJ2-3	.	CASSLDPGVDTQYF	TGCGCCAGCAGCTTGGATCCAGGGGTAGATACGCAGTATTTT
.	TRBV5-6	TRBJ1-1	.	CASSTIGQPEKTEAFF	TGTGCCAGCAGCACTATCGGACAGCCCGAGAAAACTGAAGCTTTCTTT
.	TRBV19	TRBJ1-1	TRBD1	CASSRGQGVVAEAFF	TGTGCCAGTAGCCGGGGACAGGGGGTTGTCGCTGAAGCTTTCTTT
.	TRBV15	TRBJ1-1	.	CATSSGSTRADTEAFF	TGTGCCACCAGCAGTGGGAGCACAAGGGCGGACACTGAAGCTTTCTTT
.	TRBV3-1/TRBV3-2	TRBJ2-1	.	CASSQVLRGPGEESYNEQFF	TGTGCCAGCAGCCAAGTTTTGCGGGGGCCCGGAGAAGAATCCTACAATGAGCAGTTCTTC
once	TRBV19	TRBJ2-2	TRBD1	CASLNRGTANTGELFF	TGTGCCAGCCTCAACAGGGGGACAGCGAACACCGGGGAGCTGTTTTTT
.	TRBV30	TRBJ2-6	.	CAWTFGAGLNSGANVLTF	TGTGCCTGGACTTTTGGGGCAGGGCTCAACTCTGGGGCCAACGTCCTGACTTTC
.	TRBV30	TRBJ1-2	.	CACETATLGYTF	TGTGCCTGCGAGACAGCTACCTTGGGCTACACCTTC
.	TRBV7-2	TRBJ2-3	.	CASKTVPSTDTQYF	TGTGCCAGCAAAACTGTGCCCTCCACAGATACGCAGTATTTT
.	TRBV4-3	TRBJ1-5	.	CASSQGFGQPQHF	TGCGCCAGCAGCCAAGGATTTGGCCAGCCCCAGCATTTT
.	TRBV6-2/TRBV6-3	TRBJ1-2	TRBD1	CASSYSGTEVRYGYTF	TGTGCCAGCAGTTACTCCGGGACAGAGGTTAGGTATGGCTACACCTTC
.	TRBV9	TRBJ2-7	.	CASSPRDSLYEQYF	TGTGCCAGCAGCCCCCGGGACTCCCTCTACGAGCAGTACTTC
.	TRBV3-1/TRBV3-2	TRBJ1-5	.	CASSGGSRNQPQHF	TGTGCCAGCAGTGGGGGCAGTCGCAATCAGCCCCAGCATTTT
.	TRBV29-1	TRBJ1-1	TRBD1	CSVGQGGEAFF	TGCAGCGTGGGACAGGGAGGCGAAGCTTTCTTT
.	TRBV7-9	TRBJ1-1	TRBD1	CASSLDGLGQTEAFF	TGTGCCAGCAGCTTAGATGGTTTGGGACAGACTGAAGCTTTCTTT
.	TRBV3-1/TRBV3-2	TRBJ2-7	.	CASSQSPGLISYEQYF	TGTGCCAGCAGCCAATCACCGGGACTGATCTCCTACGAGCAGTACTTC
.	TRBV7-3	TRBJ1-2	.	CASSRGPADYGYTF	TGTGCCAGCAGTCGTGGGCCCGCAGACTATGGCTACACCTTC
once	TRBV19	TRBJ2-1	.	CASSNPAGTSYNGQFF	TGTGCCAGTAGTAACCCAGCTGGGACTTCCTACAATGGGCAGTTCTTC
.	TRBV30	TRBJ2-5	.	CAWSERWGTQYF	TGTGCCTGGAGTGAGAGGTGGGGGACACAGTACTTC
.	TRBV19	TRBJ2-1	TRBD2	CASSLTSGRPTPYNEQFF	TGTGCCAGTAGTTTGACTAGCGGGAGGCCGACCCCCTACAATGAGCAGTTCTTC
.	TRBV25-1	TRBJ2-5	.	CASSEYIGSQETQYF	TGTGCCAGCAGTGAATATATAGGGAGCCAAGAGACCCAGTACTTC
.	TRBV11-2	TRBJ2-1	TRBD2	CASSLALAKHNEQFF	TGTGCCAGCAGCTTAGCACTAGCGAAGCACAATGAGCAGTTCTTC
once	TRBV7-8	TRBJ2-3	TRBD2	CASSLVAGTSGVDTQYF	TGTGCCAGCAGCTTAGTAGCCGGGACTAGCGGAGTAGATACGCAGTATTTT
.	TRBV5-1	TRBJ1-5	.	CASSLSGDPQPQHF	TGCGCCAGCAGCTTGTCGGGGGACCCCCAGCCCCAGCATTTT
.	TRBV20-1	TRBJ1-2	.	CSASLRTGNYGYTF	TGCAGTGCTAGTCTGAGGACTGGGAACTATGGCTACACCTTC
few	TRBV18	TRBJ2-2	TRBD2	CASSLGRGDTGELFF	TGTGCCAGCTCCCTAGGGAGGGGAGACACCGGGGAGCTGTTTTTT
once	TRBV29-1	TRBJ1-4	.	CSVSFPGDATNEKLFF	TGCAGCGTTTCATTTCCAGGGGACGCAACTAATGAAAAACTGTTTTTT
.	TRBV11-2	TRBJ1-6	.	CASSSYQSAGANSPLHF	TGTGCCAGCAGCTCCTACCAATCCGCGGGGGCTAATTCACCCCTCCACTTT
.	TRBV5-1	TRBJ2-1	.	CASRYRETYNEQFF	TGCGCCAGCAGGTACCGGGAAACCTACAATGAGCAGTTCTTC
few	TRBV28	TRBJ2-2	.	CASTILSNTGELFF	TGTGCCAGCACTATTTTGTCGAACACCGGGGAGCTGTTTTTT
.	TRBV6-5	TRBJ1-3	.	CASSTRHGGNTIYF	TGTGCCAGCAGTACGAGGCACGGCGGAAACACCATATATTTT
.	TRBV30	TRBJ1-5	.	CAWSQVYSNQPQHF	TGTGCCTGGAGCCAGGTCTATAGCAATCAGCCCCAGCATTTT
.	TRBV6-5	TRBJ1-5	TRBD1	CASTGQGSQPQHF	TGTGCCAGTACCGGACAGGGAAGTCAGCCCCAGCATTTT
.	TRBV7-8	TRBJ1-1	.	CASTQTMNTEAFF	TGTGCCAGCACCCAAACTATGAACACTGAAGCTTTCTTT
.	TRBV29-1	TRBJ1-4	.	CSCRHGGNEKLFF	TGCAGCTGCAGACACGGCGGGAATGAAAAACTGTTTTTT
.	TRBV2	TRBJ2-3	TRBD1	CASSQDRGRDTQYF	TGTGCCAGCAGCCAGGACAGGGGGCGGGATACGCAGTATTTT
.	TRBV2	TRBJ1-5	.	CASSPPTPGQPQHF	TGTGCCAGCAGTCCCCCGACCCCCGGGCAGCCCCAGCATTTT
once	TRBV4-3	TRBJ1-4	.	CASSRKTQGSLGEKLFF	TGCGCCAGCAGCCGCAAAACTCAGGGCTCCCTCGGGGAAAAACTGTTTTTT
few	TRBV28	TRBJ1-1	.	CASTPSWEEAFF	TGTGCCAGCACCCCTTCTTGGGAGGAAGCTTTCTTT
few	TRBV28	TRBJ1-1	.	CASSRDPGESTEAFF	TGTGCCAGCAGCCGAGATCCAGGGGAGAGCACTGAAGCTTTCTTT
.	TRBV7-2	TRBJ1-2	TRBD1	CASRTGGTNYGYTF	TGTGCCAGCAGGACAGGGGGCACTAACTATGGCTACACCTTC
.	TRBV25-1	TRBJ2-2	.	CASSESGGPNTGELFF	TGTGCCAGCAGTGAATCCGGAGGACCTAACACCGGGGAGCTGTTTTTT
.	TRBV18	TRBJ2-7	TRBD2	CASSQASGTSGYEQYF	TGTGCCAGCTCGCAGGCGAGCGGGACCTCTGGGTACGAGCAGTACTTC
.	TRBV5-1	TRBJ1-2	.	CASSPRGRGVGYTF	TGCGCCAGCAGCCCGCGTGGCAGGGGAGTCGGCTACACCTTC
few	TRBV6-5	TRBJ2-7	TRBD2	CASRARGGSLEQYF	TGTGCCAGCAGGGCGCGGGGAGGGTCTCTCGAGCAGTACTTC
.	TRBV14	TRBJ2-1	.	CASSQATGEYNEQFF	TGTGCCAGCAGCCAAGCTACGGGGGAGTACAATGAGCAGTTCTTC
once	TRBV5-6	TRBJ1-5	.	CASSLHGDTQGQPQHF	TGTGCCAGCAGCTTGCACGGAGATACCCAGGGACAGCCCCAGCATTTT
few	TRBV27	TRBJ2-2	.	CASSFPGNTGELFF	TGTGCCAGCAGTTTCCCAGGAAACACCGGGGAGCTGTTTTTT
.	TRBV7-6	TRBJ1-3	.	CASSLVSGRTSGNTIYF	TGTGCCAGCAGCTTAGTATCCGGGAGGACCTCTGGAAACACCATATATTTT
few	TRBV15	TRBJ2-7	TRBD2	CATSRGSGRASYEQYF	TGTGCCACCAGCAGGGGTAGCGGGAGGGCCTCCTACGAGCAGTACTTC
.	TRBV28	TRBJ1-6	.	CASRTGAPYNSPLHF	TGTGCCAGCAGGACAGGAGCTCCTTATAATTCACCCCTCCACTTT
.	TRBV19	TRBJ2-1	TRBD2	CASSITSGRRNEQFF	TGTGCCAGTAGCATTACTAGCGGGAGGAGGAATGAGCAGTTCTTC
.	TRBV5-1	TRBJ2-1	TRBD2	CASSLSAGGRNEQFF	TGCGCCAGCAGCTTGTCTGCGGGGGGCCGGAATGAGCAGTTCTTC